This TCR beta chain was obtained from a study of blood T cell repertoires in COVID-19. At the level of the study: Samples taken during acute and convalescent COVID-19 were collected in the United States, Italy and Spain. Nucleic acid was either cDNA or gDNA, and it came from T cells, B-cell-depleted T cells, or PBMCs.

V gave up 5 bases and J gave up 6 bases; unmatched junction bases: 7. Germline loops: CDR1 MNHEY, CDR2 SMNVEV (reference sequence). The CDR3 extends over 13 amino acids. In the authors' methods: Reference gene primer amplification gave nucleated cell count estimates. The protocol was immunoSEQ multiplex PCR, while the TCRdb copy is restricted to in-frame clones and leaves out a portion. V and J calls and clone size follow that table, whereas D and trimming were derived from the DNA. The sample records under 250,000 clones, 70% to 90% being singletons. The chain links TRBV27 to TRBJ2-7; 7 bases fit TRBD2. Sequenced: peripheral blood. This receptor was taken from a middle-aged man who had recovered from COVID-19. The CDR3 coding sequence is TGTGCCAGCAGTCTAAGGACTAGTGGCGAGCAGTACTTC. Translating gives CASSLRTSGEQYF.